This TCR beta chain was sequenced during a study of human T cells and chemical hapten exposure. This clonotype has a count of ten or more. Germline CDR1 reads SGHRS; CDR2 reads YFSETQ. CDR3 length equals 17 residues. After removal of 5 bases from V and 3 bases from J, the junction contained 12 bases not matched to a gene. TCRdb analysed the 5' RACE reads with MiXCR anew, one entry per CDR3 protein. In the table there are 81,000 or so distinct CDR3 sequences, 6% to 8.5% of which are singletons. Blood, whole and unfractionated, served as the source for total RNA extraction. The rearrangement links TRBV5-1 to TRBJ2-1; 9 bases map to TRBD1. This TCR was recovered from a male donor in good health. For the CDR3, the DNA is TGCGCCAGCAGACCAACCCGGGACAGGGTTAACTACAATGAGCAGTTCTTC. Its translation: CASRPTRDRVNYNEQFF.